The T cell receptor beta chain described here comes from a study of T cells and Merkel cell carcinoma outcomes. Study-wide results and caveats: Repertoire plus T-cell density reportedly predicted Merkel cell carcinoma outcomes.

The CDR3 totals 13 residues. Germline-derived CDR1 and CDR2 are MNHEY and SMNVEV (reference sequence). Comments on this clone: Its antigen is not known. The junction and the germline gene differ at one end; a read error may be behind it.

TCRdb's copy holds only in-frame clones and misses some; the assay was immunoSEQ multiplex PCR. The sample has roughly 15,000 clones, 80% to 95% seen once; the top ten hold 2% to 2.5%. The V call is TRBV27, the J call TRBJ2-2; D unclear. The source is a human donor with Merkel cell carcinoma. Sequencing was done on a sample of tumor tissue from Merkel cell carcinoma. CDR3: CASSSLNTEELFF. In nucleotides, the CDR3 is TGTGCCAGCAGTTCTCTTAACACCGAGGAGCTGTTTTTT.